This TCR beta chain comes out of a study of cytomegalovirus exposure and HLA in healthy donors. Study-level results: Most TCR sequences were uncommon, yet certain public TCRs appeared in many donors.

Primers for the PCR totalled 60 Vbeta and 13 Jbeta. Sequencing was performed with immunoSEQ multiplex PCR; in TCRdb, only in-frame clones are kept and a portion is missing. The table lists some 120,000 clones, 80% of them singletons. For this clone: Its antigen is still unknown.

The V segment lost 8 bases and the J segment 4 bases; nucleotides outside the gene matches: 15. Germline CDR1 MDHEN, CDR2 SYDVKM. The CDR3 has 19 residues. The receptor's source is a man between 25 and 39 years old in good health and CMV-seropositive. Sequenced input: PBMCs. This sequence joins TRBV28 and TRBJ2-1; 15 bases are shared with TRBD2. The CDR3 loop is CASLAGTSGGSIVYNEQFF. The CDR3, as DNA: TGTGCCAGCTTAGCGGGGACTAGCGGGGGGTCCATAGTTTACAATGAGCAGTTCTTC.